This paragraph reports one T cell receptor beta chain. Its target antigen remains unknown. This specimen belongs to a study of cytomegalovirus exposure and HLA in healthy donors (dated 2017 in TCRdb). For the wider study: According to an earlier analysis of a few hundred of the donors, about 190 million T cells yielded roughly 100 million unique TCR beta sequences and around 280 Gb of sequence data. Typing coverage differed by locus: A, B, C, DRB1 and DQB1 were typed in roughly 629-630 donors, DQA1 in 500 to 550, DPA1 in around 580, and DPB1 in just under 490. The study combined high-throughput TCR immunosequencing, statistical association of individual TCRs with disease status, and machine learning to predict cytomegalovirus infection status. Genome-wide SNP genotypes for about three fifths of the roughly 670 donors were used in a later genetic analysis, which treated that subset as a discovery cohort. Along with the approximately 700-subject first cohort, a separate validation cohort of around 120 different subjects was used. Donor age, sex, ethnicity and CMV serostatus were compiled alongside the repertoire data. Both class I and class II loci were covered by HLA typing, at four-digit resolution. The later analysis used no new phenotypic data to find candidate immune exposures, relying instead on TCR beta sequences and their occurrence across donors. All discovery cohort repertoires had been generated on a single sequencing platform. Among about 390 genotyped donors of the cohort, an average of approximately 240,000 unique TCR beta nucleotide sequences were sequenced per donor, roughly 18% of them non-productive. Among the roughly 370 genotyped donors, under 90% belonged to the genetic ancestry cluster associated with self-reported Caucasian donors. Because of strong linkage in the cohort, roughly five DR-DQ haplotypes were treated as single units for association and clustering. An earlier analysis of around 640 of the donors used high-throughput TCR beta sequencing to judge whether each TCR beta V gene segment behaved as functional or pseudogenic. An early release covering about 600 HLA-typed donors comprised about 320 gigabases of sequencing data and 85 million or so unique TCR sequences. Using immunosequencing, the study profiled T cell repertoires from roughly 650 subjects and related those repertoires to cytomegalovirus serostatus. A later analysis re-analyzed previously published TCR beta repertoires from about 730 donors and added high-resolution HLA genotyping to study TCR occurrence patterns. The study was designed to test whether signatures of past pathogen exposure could be identified by cataloging public T cell receptors. The investigation overall reported the following: When HLA alleles, especially DR and DQ, strongly co-occurred, attributing TCR associations to individual alleles was difficult. A further reported finding was that TCR beta sequences accurately predicted the HLA-A and HLA-B alleles for most subjects in the first cohort. Presence/absence analyses assumed roughly uniform sequencing depth across donors, an assumption that may not hold. In a later genetic analysis, a missense DCLRE1C variant was associated with V-gene and J-gene trimming of TCR beta chains, and the association was replicated in an independent cohort. In an earlier analysis of fewer than 700 of the donors, most TCR beta V segments appeared in productive rearrangements about 90% or about 30% of the time, broadly matching IMGT annotations. For the cohort, immune exposure information was limited to CMV serostatus. In a later analysis, some 17,000 TCR beta sequences were associated with specific HLA alleles at a false discovery rate of 0.05. Some 15 rarely observed V segments, including chromosome 9 orphons, were excluded from the earlier analysis of almost 600 of the donors because counts were too low. A later analysis found that most CMV-associated TCR beta chains appeared HLA-restricted, with HLA associations seemingly driven largely by CMV exposure. The study gave a list of about 170 TCR beta chains associated with cytomegalovirus. A group of highly shared sequence variants was considered likely to be a technical artifact of the sequencing pipeline. Linkage disequilibrium might explain the correlated functional status among segregating V segments, but an unknown experimental factor could not be ruled out. In this cohort, only TCR beta chains were sequenced, and detectable features were limited by the absence of alpha or paired-chain data. In vitro tests confirmed that three of the cytomegalovirus-associated TCR beta chains recognize cytomegalovirus antigens. Compared with the approximately 670-donor mean, donors in an Asian-associated ancestry cluster had fewer N-insertions in productive TCRs, according to a later genetic analysis. In both the original and validation cohorts, the classifier was reported to diagnose cytomegalovirus status with high specificity and sensitivity. It was suggested by the authors that the approach could potentially be generalized to other disease states and immunological phenotypes. Compared with equally common non-associated chains, HLA-associated TCR beta chains in a later analysis were more clonally expanded and had lower generation probabilities. Several of the top co-occurrence clusters appeared to be linked to parvovirus B19, influenza, CMV and Epstein-Barr virus, according to a later analysis. A later analysis found that TCR association rates varied across HLA loci, with DRB1 alleles showing the most associated TCRs and HLA-C alleles the fewest. While some public TCRs were present in many individuals, most TCR sequences turned up only very rarely across donors. Because HLA typing was unavailable for some donors at each locus, only the typed subset was used in association tests.

The cohort consisted of more than 650 healthy bone marrow donors. At the time of sampling, every cohort member was nominally healthy, though immune exposures that went unrecorded were likely present. The donor tested CMV seronegative and was one of the 352 seronegative cohort members. A peripheral blood sample was collected from each donor, and TCR beta sequencing was performed on peripheral blood mononuclear cells. Genomic DNA extraction from the blood cell samples was performed with the Qiagen DNeasy Blood Extraction Kit. Library construction relied on the immunoSEQ multiplex PCR assay. The multiplex PCR relied on a mix of 60 forward primers for TCR Vbeta segments and 13 reverse primers for TCR Jbeta segments. Amplification of the CDR3 region of rearranged TCR beta genes was performed with a multiplex PCR assay on genomic DNA. On the Illumina HiSeq System, the amplified TCR beta libraries were sequenced as 87-base-pair reads. In the paper's pipeline: A later analysis tallied tens of millions of unique TCR beta chains across the 666 repertoires, and about 12 million of those chains were shared by two or more donors. Raw reads were error-corrected and collapsed into unique sequences by a nearest-neighbor algorithm in which closely related sequences were merged to remove PCR and sequencing errors. CDR3 sequences were aligned to IMGT reference sequences to assign V, D and J gene segments. For a sequence to be retained, a match of at least six nucleotides to both a V gene segment and a J gene segment was required. A rearrangement was called productive if the CDR3 had no stop codons and remained in frame with V and J, and every other rearrangement was called non-productive. CDR3 was defined according to IMGT convention as the region running from the second conserved V-encoded cysteine to the conserved J-encoded phenylalanine. The earlier analysis of about 500 of the donors excluded sequences that lacked an unambiguous match to a single V gene segment. In an earlier analysis of approximately 560 of the donors, a V segment was called functional when productive rearrangements were above 56.7%, and segregating when the standard deviation between donors exceeded 5%. To diagnose cytomegalovirus status from the catalog of TCR beta chain sequences, a statistical classification framework was built. A later analysis assigned V and J genes by comparing TCR nucleotide sequences with IMGT/GENE-DB human TR gene sequences. A later analysis assigned CDR3 sequences and most-parsimonious VDJ recombination scenarios with the TCRdist pipeline. In a later analysis, each TCR beta chain was defined by its CDR3 amino acid sequence together with its V-gene family, and reads without a unique V-gene family were excluded. A later analysis removed 550 to 700 highly shared, low-generation-probability nucleotide sequences to deal with suspected cross-contamination and a sequencing artifact. In a later analysis, a clonal expansion index was calculated for each public chain from normalized within-repertoire ranks of inferred template counts. In a later analysis, generation probabilities were computed using a VDJ recombination model fitted to out-of-frame rearrangements, and the results were checked against IGoR. Hypergeometric tests were used in a later analysis to score TCR-TCR, TCR-HLA and TCR-CMV co-occurrence, with a repertoire-size bias correction applied to the TCR pairs. To estimate false discovery rates, a later analysis permuted the HLA or CMV assignments 20 times. In a later analysis, co-occurring TCRs were grouped using DBSCAN, and TCRdist sequence similarity was added for clustering within HLA-allele-positive subsets. Repertoires with fewer than 30,000 or more than 120,000 public chains, plus five repertoires with anomalous nucleotide sharing, were excluded from co-occurrence clustering. This immuneACCESS table, as held by TCRdb, lists in-frame sequences with V and J called but not all clones. Of the missing ones, under half trace to an unresolved V gene in checked studies; the others have no known cause. V, J and clone size are those of that table, while D and trimming were read from the DNA. The sample table includes 150,000 to 200,000 clones. The ten top clones hold 6.5% of the sample.

The receptor was derived from a young man in good health and CMV-seronegative. Sequencing was carried out using PBMCs.

CDR3 protein: CAIKNQGPTGADTQYF. The bases read TGTGCCATCAAGAACCAGGGCCCAACCGGCGCAGATACGCAGTATTTT. Recombination connected TRBV10-3 to TRBJ2-3; TRBD1 is possibly the D segment (5 matching bases). There are 16 amino acids in the CDR3, from cysteine to phenylalanine inclusive. The CDR3 DNA has 48 bases and is translated from base 1. For CDR1 and CDR2, the germline V gene lists ENHRY and SYGVKD. A distance of 21 bases separates the germline ends of V and J, which lose 7 bases and 4 bases respectively.